What follows are 29 T cell receptor beta chains derived from one specimen sequenced in a study of blood T cell repertoires in COVID-19. The method was immunoSEQ multiplex PCR; TCRdb's version includes in-frame clones alone and lacks a portion of them. The table includes 130,000 or so clones, about 90% detected once. The sample consisted of peripheral blood. The receptor set was obtained from an older woman with acute or convalescent COVID-19.

The V call is TRBV19, the J call TRBJ1-3, with TRBD1 as a possible D gene (6 bases). In germline, CDR1 is LNHDA, CDR2 SQIVND (reference sequence). CDR3 size: 15 residues. CDR3 in DNA: TGTGCTTTACCGGGGGGGCAGGCAGTTGGAAACACCATATATTTT. Translation gives CALPGGQAVGNTIYF.

This clone was observed once. The chain links TRBV6-5 to TRBJ1-5; a possible D gene is TRBD1 (6 bases). V was pared by 6 bases and J by 1 base, with 10 bases between. CDR3 length equals 14 residues. Per the germline V gene, CDR1 is MNHEY and CDR2 is SVGAGI. The CDR3: CASSRGGSNQPQHF. CDR3 nucleotides: TGTGCCAGCAGCCGGGGGGGCAGCAATCAGCCCCAGCATTTT.

The rearrangement joins TRBV7-9 to TRBJ2-2; 9 bases line up with TRBD2. The CDR3 runs to 16 residues. The V gene end was trimmed by 5 bases and the J gene end by 4 bases; junction bases not matched to a gene: 8. Germline V gene lookup returns CDR1 SEHNR and CDR2 FQNEAQ (reference sequence). CDR3 in amino acids: CASSPGTSRGTGELFF. Here the CDR3 DNA reads TGTGCCAGCAGCCCCGGGACTAGCCGCGGCACCGGGGAGCTGTTTTTT.

This rearrangement joins TRBV28 to TRBJ1-1; 9 nucleotides agree with TRBD1. Germline CDR1 MDHEN, CDR2 SYDVKM. The V and J ends lost 7 bases and 5 bases, in that order; junction bases with no gene match: 11. CDR3 length equals 15 residues. CDR3 region: CASTDWTGAGTEAFF. The DNA of the CDR3 is TGTGCCAGCACCGACTGGACAGGGGCTGGGACTGAAGCTTTCTTT.

This chain joins TRBV25-1 and TRBJ2-7; a weak D match, TRBD1 (5 bases). V was pared by 3 bases and J by 1 base, with 13 bases between. There are 15 residues in the CDR3. From germline, CDR1 is MGHDK and CDR2 SYGVNS. The CDR3 is CASSDATGDSYEQYF. CDR3 DNA: TGTGCCAGCAGTGACGCAACAGGAGATTCCTACGAGCAGTACTTC.

The V and J genes are TRBV4-3 and TRBJ1-1; D not certain. The CDR3 covers 15 residues. Per the germline V gene, CDR1 is LGHNA and CDR2 is YSLEER. V was trimmed by 2 bases and J by 8 bases, leaving 18 bases between them. The CDR3, as DNA: TGCGCCAGCAGCCAAAACCCCCACGAGGGTTGGGAAGCTTTCTTT. Encoded protein: CASSQNPHEGWEAFF.

This chain uses TRBV20-1 with TRBJ2-3; TRBD2 is a possible D gene (6 bases). The CDR3 contains 11 residues. Trimming pared 6 bases from V and 5 bases from J, leaving 9 bases between. Germline lookup yields CDR1 DFQATT and CDR2 SNEGSKA (reference sequence). The CDR3 protein is CSAGGVDTQYF. The DNA for the CDR3 is TGCAGTGCCGGAGGGGTAGATACGCAGTATTTT.

The rearrangement uses TRBV4-3 and TRBJ1-5, with D possibly matching TRBD1 (6 bases). V lost 0 bases to trimming and J lost 6 bases, with 12 bases between them. The CDR3 runs to 15 residues. Germline CDR1 reads LGHNA; CDR2 reads YSLEER. The CDR3 region has the DNA TGCGCCAGCAGCCAAGAATCAGGGGTGGGTCAGCCCCAGCATTTT. Amino acids: CASSQESGVGQPQHF.

The chain is built from TRBV6-5 and TRBJ1-2, with D uncertain. Germline assignment: CDR1 MNHEY and CDR2 SVGAGI. The V and J ends lost 6 bases and 2 bases respectively, with 4 bases between them. CDR3 length equals 11 residues. The CDR3 nucleotides are TGTGCCAGCAGGCAGAACTATGGCTACACCTTC. This encodes CASRQNYGYTF.

Notes on this clone: Other nucleotide sequences in the sample specify the same CDR3. V gene TRBV5-1 combines with J gene TRBJ1-1; 8 positions agree with TRBD1. Trimming cost V 4 bases and J 4 bases; bases outside gene matches: 9. Germline V gene sequence: CDR1 SGHRS, CDR2 YFSETQ. CDR3 length: 15 amino acids. The CDR3 nucleotides read TGCGCCAGCAGCCCGACCGGACAGGGAGGCACTGAAGCTTTCTTT. Protein: CASSPTGQGGTEAFF. Full variable domain (outside the CDR3, taken from reference TRBV5-1 and TRBJ1-1): KAGVTQTPRYLIKTRGQQVTLSCSPISGHRSVSWYQQTPGQGLQFLFEYFSETQRNKGNFPGRFSGRQFSNSRSEMNVSTLELGDSALYLCASSPTGQGGTEAFFGQGTRLTVV.

The CDR3 coding sequence is TGTGCCACCAACCGGGACAGAAACACTGAAGCTTTCTTT. Amino acids: CATNRDRNTEAFF. V usage is TRBV2 and J usage is TRBJ1-1; 7 positions agree with TRBD1. The CDR3 spans 13 residues. Germline values: CDR1 SNHLY, CDR2 FYNNEI. Trimming removed 10 bases from V and 2 bases from J; junction bases left unmatched: 7.

The rearrangement links TRBV28 to TRBJ2-1; D unresolved. The V and J ends lost 5 bases and 8 bases respectively, with 13 bases between them. CDR1 and CDR2 (germline): MDHEN, SYDVKM. The CDR3 totals 13 residues. CDR3 region: CASSLKKPDEQFF. The CDR3 region has the DNA TGTGCCAGCAGTCTAAAGAAACCGGATGAGCAGTTCTTC.

The V and J genes are TRBV18 and TRBJ1-1; D remains unclear. CDR3 size: 13 residues. CDR1 and CDR2 (germline): KGHSH, LQKENI. V lost 6 bases and J lost 2, with 10 bases in between. CDR3 bases: TGTGCCAGCTCCGTCGGTCTAAACACTGAAGCTTTCTTT. Protein sequence: CASSVGLNTEAFF.

The CDR3 sequence: CASSPSGTSGNGRNEQFF. The CDR3 bases are TGCGCCAGCAGCCCTTCCGGGACTAGCGGGAATGGACGGAATGAGCAGTTCTTC. The gene calls are TRBV5-1 and TRBJ2-1, with TRBD2 matching over 13 bases. The CDR3 runs to 18 residues. The trim removed 4 bases at V and 7 bases at J, leaving 14 bases unmatched. Germline values: CDR1 SGHRS, CDR2 YFSETQ.

The rearrangement links TRBV3-1 (or the pseudogene TRBV3-2) to TRBJ2-7, with TRBD1 as a possible D gene (6 bases). Germline CDR1 and CDR2: LGHDT and YNNKEL (reference sequence). This CDR3 is 17 amino acids long. Between the trimmed V and J ends, which lost 0 bases and 2 bases, there was a span of 17 bases. Written as DNA, the CDR3 is TGTGCCAGCAGCCAAGATGGGTCCGGGACACGACCCTACGAGCAGTACTTC. Encoded protein: CASSQDGSGTRPYEQYF.

This clone appeared a single time. The chain employs TRBV18 and TRBJ1-6; 8 nucleotides align to TRBD1. CDR1 KGHSH and CDR2 LQKENI come from the germline V gene. CDR3 length: 15 amino acids. V gave up 6 bases and J gave up 8 bases; unmatched junction bases: 9. The CDR3 DNA reads TGTGCCAGCTCCCCCGGACAGGGTCAGTATTCACCCCTCCACTTT. Protein: CASSPGQGQYSPLHF.

The J gene is TRBJ1-2, the V gene TRBV7-8; D possibly corresponds to TRBD1 (6 bases). The V end lost 4 bases, the J end lost 4 bases, and 19 bases lay between the germline ends. CDR3 size: 16 residues. Germline V CDR1 and CDR2: SGHVS, FQNEAQ. In DNA, the CDR3 is TGTGCCAGCAGCTGGCGACAGGACTCGCACTTCTATGGCTACACCTTC. Amino acid sequence: CASSWRQDSHFYGYTF.

J is TRBJ1-5 and V is TRBV24-1; D is possibly TRBD1 (6 bases). CDR3 size: 14 residues. Germline V lookup: CDR1 KGHDR, CDR2 SFDVKD. Trimming cost V 4 bases and J 6 bases, with 12 bases left between them. Here the CDR3 reads CATSEQGSPQPQHF. CDR3 DNA: TGTGCCACCAGTGAACAGGGATCCCCTCAGCCCCAGCATTTT.

The chain is built from TRBV30 and TRBJ1-6; no reliable D call. V was trimmed by 0 bases and J by 7 bases, leaving 13 bases between them. Per germline, CDR1 GTSNPN and CDR2 SVGIG (reference sequence). The CDR3 contains 15 residues. The CDR3 loop reads CAWSVAGSRNSPLHF. Here the CDR3 DNA reads TGTGCCTGGAGTGTCGCGGGCAGCCGAAATTCACCCCTCCACTTT.

The chain employs TRBV19 and TRBJ1-1; TRBD1 aligns across 9 bases. The germline CDR1 and CDR2 sequences are LNHDA and SQIVND (reference sequence). CDR3 length: 15 amino acids. Trimming at V came to 6 bases and at J to 3 bases, leaving 8 bases not matched to a gene. CDR3 protein: CASSGATGGDTEAFF. Here the CDR3 DNA reads TGTGCCAGTAGCGGGGCGACAGGGGGGGACACTGAAGCTTTCTTT.

The chain combines TRBV5-1 with TRBJ2-2; no definite D call. Per the germline V gene, CDR1 is SGHRS and CDR2 is YFSETQ. The V end lost 5 bases, the J end lost 8 bases, and 7 bases lay between the germline ends. This CDR3 contains 11 residues. The CDR3 nucleotides read TGCGCCAGCAGTGTCGGGGGGGAGCTGTTTTTT. Encoded protein: CASSVGGELFF.

V and J are TRBV28 and TRBJ2-2; TRBD1 matches at 10 bases. The V gene's germline CDR1 is MDHEN and CDR2 SYDVKM. V shed 5 bases, J shed 11 bases, and the junction held 8 bases outside the gene matches. CDR3 length equals 14 residues. CDR3 in DNA: TGTGCCAGCAGTATCGACAGGGGGCTTGACGAGCTGTTTTTT. Its translation: CASSIDRGLDELFF.

V is TRBV4-2 and J is TRBJ1-5, with TRBD1 matching 8 bases. Trimming took 0 bases from V and 4 from J; bases not matched to a gene: 5. Germline-derived CDR1 and CDR2 are LGHNA and YNFKEQ. The CDR3 runs 16 residues. The CDR3 reads CASSQEGYRGNQPQHF. The CDR3 bases are TGTGCCAGCAGCCAAGAAGGATACAGGGGGAATCAGCCCCAGCATTTT.

This sequence joins TRBV10-1 and TRBJ1-4; 8 bases agree with TRBD1. This CDR3 spans 15 amino acids. Per the germline V gene, CDR1 is WNHNN and CDR2 is SYGVQD (reference sequence). Trimming took 7 bases from V and 8 from J; bases not matched to a gene: 12. This CDR3 is CASIARQGLGEKLFF. For the CDR3, the DNA is TGCGCCAGCATCGCAAGACAGGGGCTCGGGGAAAAACTGTTTTTT.

This chain uses TRBV11-1 with TRBJ1-1, with no clear D. CDR1 is SGHAT, CDR2 FQDESV, per germline (reference sequence). Trimming took off 3 bases at V and 1 base at J, with 6 bases between the two ends. The CDR3 runs to 13 residues. CDR3 residues: CASSFRENTEAFF. Here the CDR3 DNA reads TGTGCCAGCAGCTTCCGGGAGAACACTGAAGCTTTCTTT.

The DNA of the CDR3 is TGTGCCAGCAGTTATCAGGTGAGCTCCTACAATGAGCAGTTCTTC. Translated: CASSYQVSSYNEQFF. The chain couples TRBV2 to TRBJ2-1; D call uncertain. The germline V and J ends were trimmed by 5 bases and 0 bases, with 11 bases remaining between them. The CDR3 length is 15 residues. The germline CDR1 and CDR2 sequences are SNHLY and FYNNEI.

The chain is built from TRBV11-2 and TRBJ1-2; D ambiguous. Germline CDR1 reads SGHAT; CDR2 reads FQNNGV. V shed 5 bases and J shed 6 bases, with 13 bases lying between them. This CDR3 contains 13 residues. The CDR3 loop reads CASSLRLEDGYTF. CDR3 nucleotide sequence: TGTGCCAGCAGCCTCCGCTTGGAGGATGGCTACACCTTC.

This chain links TRBV28 with TRBJ1-2, with D hard to call. V was shortened by 5 bases and J by 2 bases, with 9 bases between the two germline ends. The CDR3 is 13 residues long. From germline, CDR1 is MDHEN and CDR2 SYDVKM. The CDR3 nucleotides are TGTGCCAGCAGTCTGTGGCCAAACTATGGCTACACCTTC. It yields the protein CASSLWPNYGYTF.

This chain joins TRBV11-2 and TRBJ1-2; D is possibly TRBD1 (5 bases). V was trimmed by 7 bases and J by 5 bases, leaving 20 bases between them. Germline V gene lookup returns CDR1 SGHAT and CDR2 FQNNGV. The CDR3 is 15 amino acids. The CDR3: CASTRSAGQEYGYTF. The DNA of the CDR3 is TGTGCCAGCACCAGGTCGGCGGGGCAGGAATATGGCTACACCTTC.